This T cell receptor (beta chain) was observed in a study of cytomegalovirus exposure and HLA in healthy donors. Study observations and caveats: CMV serostatus was the sole immune exposure data available.

This PCR relied on a set of 60 Vbeta primers and 13 Jbeta primers. The method was immunoSEQ multiplex PCR; TCRdb's version includes in-frame clones alone and lacks a portion of them. Of fewer than 150,000 clones in the sample, around 77% were seen once. This clone turned up a few times. Its antigen is still unknown. V gave up 4 bases and J gave up 7 bases; unmatched junction bases: 1. This CDR3 has 12 residues. CDR1 is KGHSH and CDR2 is LQKENI in the germline V gene. This receptor was identified in a man aged 30 to 45 in good health. The chain joins TRBV18 to TRBJ2-1, with 7 bases lining up with TRBD1. Source material: PBMCs. The CDR3 region is CASSQQGNEQFF. The CDR3 DNA reads as TGTGCCAGCTCACAACAGGGGAATGAGCAGTTCTTC.